Listed below are T cell receptor beta chains from one sample, sequenced in a study of persistence of HIV-infected CD4 T cells. Generated by immunoSEQ multiplex PCR, the TCRdb table keeps only in-frame clones and is missing some. The sample lists about 40,000 clones; around 78% were seen once. Their antigens remain unidentified. The sequenced sample was CD4+ T cells sorted from PBMCs after approximately 20-hour stimulation, obtained from a patient who received antiretroviral therapy. The source is an adult man with HIV who was CMV-seropositive. CDR3s include the opening cysteine and the closing phenylalanine or tryptophan. A D gene is named only where the DNA matches it firmly. Where a row states a size, it is once, few, many or the class of an expanded clone; other rows omit it.

clone_size	d_call	j_call	v_call	cdr3_aa	cdr3_nt
few	.	TRBJ1-1	TRBV19	CASSSNPGLTIGTEAFF	TGTGCCAGTAGTTCCAACCCGGGACTAACGATCGGCACTGAAGCTTTCTTT
.	.	TRBJ1-5	TRBV2	CASSAQGLNQPQHF	TGTGCCAGCAGTGCGCAGGGTTTGAATCAGCCCCAGCATTTT
.	.	TRBJ1-2	TRBV24-1	CATSEIYGYTF	TGTGCCACCAGTGAGATCTATGGCTACACCTTC
.	.	TRBJ1-5	TRBV5-6	CASSLMRVGQPQHF	TGTGCCAGCAGCTTGATGAGGGTCGGACAGCCCCAGCATTTT
.	.	TRBJ1-2	TRBV6-2/TRBV6-3	CASNPRERSGYGYTF	TGTGCCAGCAACCCCCGGGAGCGTTCCGGCTATGGCTACACCTTC
once	.	TRBJ2-2	TRBV5-1	CASSLVGTDTGELFF	TGCGCCAGCAGCTTGGTAGGGACGGACACCGGGGAGCTGTTTTTT
.	.	TRBJ1-4	TRBV18	CASSPYFGNTNEKLFF	TGTGCCAGCTCACCCTATTTTGGGAATACTAATGAAAAACTGTTTTTT
.	.	TRBJ2-3	TRBV12-3/TRBV12-4	CASRPTGRNTQYF	TGTGCCAGCAGACCGACCGGACGGAATACGCAGTATTTT
.	.	TRBJ2-3	TRBV20-1	CSASSGHHPTDTQYF	TGCAGTGCTAGTTCGGGACACCATCCCACAGATACGCAGTATTTT
medium-sized	.	TRBJ1-5	TRBV14	CASSPRPVRKNSNQPQHF	TGTGCCAGCAGCCCTCGACCTGTACGGAAAAATAGCAATCAGCCCCAGCATTTT
.	.	TRBJ2-5	TRBV30	CAWSERQETQYF	TGTGCCTGGAGTGAGAGACAAGAGACCCAGTACTTC
.	.	TRBJ1-2	TRBV19	CASTLDFNSFNYGYTF	TGTGCCAGTACCCTTGATTTTAACAGCTTTAACTATGGCTACACCTTC
.	.	TRBJ1-1	TRBV19	CASSNTVRVRVPTEAFF	TGTGCCAGTAGTAATACGGTGAGGGTAAGGGTCCCGACTGAAGCTTTCTTT
.	TRBD1	TRBJ1-3	TRBV5-1	CASSKDRGISGNTIYF	TGCGCCAGCAGCAAGGACAGGGGCATCTCTGGAAACACCATATATTTT
.	.	TRBJ2-7	TRBV19	CASSVAGLGYEQYF	TGTGCCAGTAGTGTGGCAGGGCTAGGCTACGAGCAGTACTTC
.	.	TRBJ2-3	TRBV12-3/TRBV12-4	CASSFYTDTQYF	TGTGCCAGCAGTTTCTACACAGATACGCAGTATTTT
.	.	TRBJ1-2	TRBV30	CAWSVRGSGIYGYTF	TGTGCCTGGAGTGTTCGGGGTTCGGGGATTTATGGCTACACCTTC
once	.	TRBJ1-4	TRBV27	CASSLTARQNEKLFF	TGTGCCAGCAGTTTGACGGCGCGGCAAAATGAAAAACTGTTTTTT
.	.	TRBJ1-1	TRBV14	CASGKAANTEAFF	TGTGCCAGCGGGAAGGCAGCGAACACTGAAGCTTTCTTT
.	.	TRBJ1-5	TRBV3-1/TRBV3-2	CASSQDLQQPQHF	TGTGCCAGCAGCCAAGACTTGCAACAGCCCCAGCATTTT
.	TRBD1	TRBJ1-2	TRBV6-5	CASRQGTNYGYTF	TGTGCCAGCAGACAGGGGACTAACTATGGCTACACCTTC
.	.	TRBJ2-1	TRBV10-1	CASSLDRTPYNEQFF	TGCGCCAGCAGTCTTGACAGGACCCCCTACAATGAGCAGTTCTTC
.	.	TRBJ1-1	TRBV28	CASSEIDSMNTEAFF	TGTGCCAGCAGTGAGATCGACAGCATGAACACTGAAGCTTTCTTT
.	.	TRBJ1-2	TRBV6-5	CASSYSRRGNYGYTF	TGTGCCAGCAGTTACTCGAGGAGGGGCAACTATGGCTACACCTTC
.	TRBD1	TRBJ2-5	TRBV27	CASSQQGARKTQYF	TGTGCCAGCAGTCAACAGGGGGCGCGGAAGACCCAGTACTTC
.	.	TRBJ2-7	TRBV14	CASSQMTVRYF	TGTGCCAGCAGCCAAATGACAGTTCGGTACTTC
.	TRBD1	TRBJ1-6	TRBV4-2	CASSQEGQGISPLHF	TGTGCCAGCAGCCAAGAGGGACAGGGGATCTCACCCCTCCACTTT
.	.	TRBJ1-2	TRBV5-6	CASSWTGGRVGGYTF	TGTGCCAGCAGCTGGACGGGGGGCAGGGTAGGTGGCTACACCTTC
.	.	TRBJ2-3	TRBV5-1	CASSSGTADTQYF	TGCGCCAGCAGCTCAGGGACTGCAGATACGCAGTATTTT
.	.	TRBJ1-1	TRBV7-8	CASSFPGTEAFF	TGTGCCAGCAGCTTCCCGGGCACTGAAGCTTTCTTT
.	TRBD1	TRBJ1-2	TRBV3-1/TRBV3-2	CASSLRDRANYGYTF	TGTGCCAGCAGCCTCCGGGACAGAGCTAACTATGGCTACACCTTC
.	.	TRBJ1-2	TRBV5-6	CASSFGLSNYGYTF	TGTGCCAGCAGCTTCGGACTTTCGAACTATGGCTACACCTTC
.	.	TRBJ1-2	TRBV19	CASSIDRRGLTF	TGTGCCAGTAGTATAGATCGGCGGGGACTCACCTTC
.	.	TRBJ1-1	TRBV6-6	CASSHGRTNTEAFF	TGTGCCAGCAGCCACGGACGGACGAACACTGAAGCTTTCTTT
few	.	TRBJ1-2	TRBV6-1	CASGEGGQDPTF	TGTGCCAGCGGTGAGGGGGGCCAGGACCCCACCTTC
few	.	TRBJ1-5	TRBV25-1	CASSESRGSQPQHF	TGTGCCAGCAGTGAGAGCAGGGGCAGCCAGCCCCAGCATTTT